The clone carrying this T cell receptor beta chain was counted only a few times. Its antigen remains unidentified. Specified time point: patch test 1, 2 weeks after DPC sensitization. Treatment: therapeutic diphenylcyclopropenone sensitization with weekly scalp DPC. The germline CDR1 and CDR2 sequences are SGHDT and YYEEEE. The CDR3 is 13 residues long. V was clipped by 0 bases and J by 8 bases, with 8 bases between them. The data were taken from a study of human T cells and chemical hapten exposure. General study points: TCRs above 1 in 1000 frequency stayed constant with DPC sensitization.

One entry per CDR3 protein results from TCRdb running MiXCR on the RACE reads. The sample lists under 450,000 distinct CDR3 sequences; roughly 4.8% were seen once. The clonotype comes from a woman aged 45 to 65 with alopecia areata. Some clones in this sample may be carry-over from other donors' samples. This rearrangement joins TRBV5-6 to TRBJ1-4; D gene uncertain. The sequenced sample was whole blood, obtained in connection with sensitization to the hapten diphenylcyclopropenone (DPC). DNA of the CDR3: TGTGCCAGCAGCTTGGGGGCCGGGGAAAAACTGTTTTTT. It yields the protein CASSLGAGEKLFF.